The next 9 T cell receptor beta chains were all read from a single sample in a study of T cells in Graves' hyperthyroidism and ophthalmopathy. TCR beta CDR3 regions were amplified from RNA transcripts. Researchers ran a first-round RT-PCR on the TCR CDR3 using the HTBI primer set. TCRdb re-called the multiplex PCR reads through MiXCR, storing one row per CDR3 protein. Of under 350,000 distinct CDR3 sequences in the sample, about a sixth were seen once. Sample: blood. These TCRs come from a woman aged 60 to 75 with Graves' ophthalmopathy.

This clonotype was detected a few times. The gene calls are TRBV9 and TRBJ2-7, with unresolved D. V gave up 4 bases and J gave up 1 base, with 15 bases separating them. The CDR3 is made up of 15 amino acids. From germline, CDR1 is SGDLS and CDR2 YYNGEE. The CDR3 protein is CASSSTDLGSYEQYF. For the CDR3, the DNA is TGTGCCAGCAGCTCGACCGACCTAGGGTCCTACGAGCAGTACTTC.

The chain recombines TRBV9 with TRBJ2-7, with 11 positions matching TRBD1. Per the germline V gene, CDR1 is SGDLS and CDR2 is YYNGEE. The CDR3 is made up of 17 amino acids. V was clipped by 4 bases and J by 5 bases; unmatched bases: 14. CDR3 protein: CASSPRTGTGGRDEQYF. The CDR3 region has the DNA TGTGCCAGCAGCCCACGGACTGGGACAGGGGGTAGGGACGAGCAGTACTTC.

With regard to this clonotype: With a much larger clone just one base away, this may be a read error. The chain combines TRBV28 with TRBJ1-1, with 7 bases matching TRBD1. Germline V lookup: CDR1 MDHEN, CDR2 SYDVKM. This CDR3 comprises 14 residues. The CDR3 DNA follows: TGTGCCAGCAGTTTAAGGGGGCTTCTGACTGAAGCTTCCTTT. This gives the protein CASSLRGLLTEASF.

This clonotype was observed many times. The rearrangement links TRBV12-3 or TRBV12-4 to TRBJ2-4, with unresolved D. CDR3 length equals 12 residues. Trimming shortened V by 6 bases and J by 7 bases, and 10 bases separated the two germline ends. The CDR3 loop is CASSPGRNIQYF. The CDR3 coding sequence is TGTGCCAGCAGCCCAGGACGTAACATTCAGTACTTC.

The chain carries TRBV5-5 and TRBJ2-1; TRBD2 matches at 7 bases. Losses at the gene ends were 0 bases for V and 3 bases for J; bases not matched to a gene: 9. There are 17 residues in the CDR3. Germline CDR1 SGHKS, CDR2 YYEKEE (reference sequence). The CDR3 nucleotides read TGTGCCAGCAGCTTGGGTGCGGCTAGCGGTATCTACAATGAGCAGTTCTTC. As protein: CASSLGAASGIYNEQFF.

This clonotype was seen only a few times. The gene calls are TRBV29-1 and TRBJ2-2, with D unclear. The germline V and J ends were trimmed by 3 bases and 6 bases, with 8 bases remaining between them. The CDR3 is 12 residues long. Germline-derived CDR1 and CDR2 are SQVTM and ANQGSEA. As DNA, the CDR3 is TGCAGCGTTGAGGGTAGTGCCGGGGAGCTGTTTTTT. It is translated as CSVEGSAGELFF.

The sample holds many counts of this clonotype. CDR3 bases: TGTGCCAGCAGCCAAATTTACAGGGATGGTGATACGCAGTATTTT. It encodes CASSQIYRDGDTQYF. V usage is TRBV4-2 and J usage is TRBJ2-3; a weak D match, TRBD1 (6 bases). With 2 bases removed from V and 6 bases from J, the gap between germline ends came to 15 bases. This CDR3 spans 15 amino acids. The V gene's germline CDR1 is LGHNA and CDR2 YNFKEQ.

This clonotype was detected ten times or more. The J gene is TRBJ1-1, the V gene TRBV3-1; the match to TRBD1 covers 7 bases. With V trimmed by 4 bases and J by 4 bases, 6 bases remained unmatched. Germline assignment: CDR1 LGHDT and CDR2 YNNKEL (reference sequence). This CDR3 is 14 amino acids long. As DNA, the CDR3 is TGTGCCAGCAGCCGCCGTGAGGGGGCCACTGAAGCTTTCTTT. Amino acid sequence: CASSRREGATEAFF.

This clonotype has a count of ten or more. This rearrangement joins TRBV18 to TRBJ2-1, with D perhaps matching TRBD1 or TRBD2 (5 bases each). The CDR3 loop spans 12 amino acids. V was clipped by 6 bases and J by 11 bases, with 14 bases between them. Per germline, CDR1 KGHSH and CDR2 LQKENI. CDR3 protein: CASSPITGQQFF. In DNA, the CDR3 is TGTGCCAGCTCTCCAATTACGGGACAGCAGTTCTTC.